This is a list of T cell receptor beta chains from one sample in a study of T-cell memory formation after mild COVID-19. Each CDR3 protein gets one entry after TCRdb re-called the 5' RACE reads with MiXCR. The top ten clones hold about 13% of a sample with hundreds of thousands of distinct CDR3 sequences, 28% of them seen once. Sequences were obtained from PBMCs or a T cell subset sorted from them (not recorded which). These receptors all stem from an adult woman who had mild COVID-19 (a few samples of this study predate the infection). Cell type and time point are not known. Each CDR3 is given with its conserved first and last residue. A D gene is named only where the DNA matches it firmly. Size is omitted from some rows. Given values are once, few, many or a class for expanded clones.

TRBJ2-5 12 - TRBV5-8 - CASSLGRKTQYF TGTGCCAGCAGCTTGGGGAGAAAGACCCAGTACTTC
TRBJ2-2 16 - TRBV11-2 few CASSPRGAVNTGELFF TGTGCCAGCAGCCCCCGGGGGGCGGTAAACACCGGGGAGCTGTTTTTT
TRBJ2-7 15 TRBD1 TRBV24-1 - CATSDTDRGSYEQYF TGTGCCACCAGTGACACGGACAGGGGCTCCTACGAGCAGTACTTC
TRBJ2-4 16 - TRBV21-1 few CASSTVDRGAKNIQYF TGTGCCAGCAGCACGGTCGACAGGGGAGCCAAAAACATTCAGTACTTC
TRBJ2-7 14 TRBD2 TRBV5-1 few CASSPGRGGDEQYF TGCGCCAGCAGCCCTGGGAGGGGCGGGGACGAGCAGTACTTC
TRBJ1-6 16 - TRBV6-5 - CASSYSQGGANSPLHF TGTGCCAGCAGTTACTCGCAGGGTGGCGCGAATTCACCCCTCCACTTT
TRBJ1-3 16 - TRBV12-3/TRBV12-4 - CASSPQLSFSGNTIYF TGTGCCAGCAGCCCTCAACTTTCTTTCTCTGGAAACACCATATATTTT
TRBJ2-3 13 - TRBV29-1 - CSVEAGSTDTQYF TGCAGCGTTGAAGCGGGGAGCACAGATACGCAGTATTTT
TRBJ2-4 15 - TRBV6-6 few CASNGDSLAKNIQYF TGTGCCAGCAACGGCGACAGCTTAGCCAAAAACATTCAGTACTTC
TRBJ1-2 24 - TRBV30 - CAWTLSLASISVPGRAGRDYGYTF -
TRBJ1-1 15 - TRBV5-1 once CASSCLPPGNTEAFF TGCGCCAGCAGCTGCCTCCCACCTGGGAACACTGAAGCTTTCTTT
TRBJ2-1 16 - TRBV20-1 - CSARADDRLDYNEQFF TGCAGTGCTAGAGCCGACGACAGGCTAGACTACAATGAGCAGTTCTTC
TRBJ2-3 16 - TRBV2 few CASSEEKGLGTDTQYF TGTGCCAGCAGTGAAGAGAAGGGGCTTGGCACAGATACGCAGTATTTT
TRBJ2-2 18 - TRBV3-1 - CASSPRFDLTRNTGELFF TGTGCCAGCAGCCCGAGATTCGACCTTACTCGTAACACCGGGGAGCTGTTTTTT
TRBJ2-7 13 TRBD2 TRBV18 - CASSVAGGYEQYF TGTGCCAGCTCCGTAGCGGGGGGCTACGAGCAGTACTTC
TRBJ2-3 16 - TRBV5-1 - CASSPGKGDPTDTQYF TGCGCCAGCAGCCCTGGGAAGGGGGATCCCACAGATACGCAGTATTTT
TRBJ2-2 20 TRBD1 TRBV29-1 - CSVSLTGRQGAGSNTGELFF TGCAGCGTCTCGCTTACAGGTCGGCAGGGGGCCGGTTCGAACACCGGGGAGCTGTTTTTT
TRBJ2-1 14 - TRBV12-3/TRBV12-4 - CASSERNRDREQFF TGTGCCAGCAGCGAAAGGAACAGGGATCGGGAGCAGTTCTTC
TRBJ2-7 14 TRBD1 TRBV6-5 few CASSYGTGMYEQYF TGTGCCAGCAGTTACGGGACAGGGATGTACGAGCAGTACTTC
TRBJ2-5 14 - TRBV5-4 - CASSGGHLQETQYF TGTGCCAGCAGCGGGGGACACCTCCAAGAGACCCAGTACTTC
TRBJ2-3 14 TRBD2 TRBV7-9 few CASSLARGIDTQYF TGTGCCAGCAGCTTAGCGCGGGGGATAGATACGCAGTATTTT
TRBJ1-1 14 - TRBV7-3 few CASSPIAGDTEAFF TGTGCCAGCAGCCCCATTGCGGGGGACACTGAAGCTTTCTTT
TRBJ2-3 16 TRBD2 TRBV4-3 - CASGMASGSFSDTQYF TGCGCCAGCGGGATGGCTAGCGGGAGCTTTTCAGATACGCAGTATTTT
TRBJ2-6 18 - TRBV15 - CATSSLMATVSGANVLTF TGTGCCACCAGCAGCCTAATGGCGACAGTCTCTGGGGCCAACGTCCTGACTTTC
TRBJ2-5 14 - TRBV4-2 few CASSRGGAAETQYF TGTGCCAGCAGCAGGGGTGGGGCGGCGGAGACCCAGTACTTC
TRBJ1-2 12 - TRBV7-6 - CASSLGQGGYTF TGTGCCAGCAGCTTAGGGCAGGGAGGCTACACCTTC
TRBJ2-6 15 - TRBV11-3 few CASSLGPTGANVLTF TGTGCCAGCAGCTTGGGTCCGACTGGGGCCAACGTCCTGACTTTC
TRBJ2-5 14 TRBD1 TRBV5-1 many CASSPGTAQETQYF TGCGCCAGCAGCCCCGGGACAGCCCAAGAGACCCAGTACTTC
TRBJ1-5 14 - TRBV24-1 - CATSERGGNQPQHF TGTGCCACCAGCGAGAGAGGGGGCAATCAGCCCCAGCATTTT
TRBJ2-7 16 TRBD2 TRBV6-5 - CASSYQGTSGSLGQYF TGTGCCAGCAGTTACCAAGGGACTAGCGGGAGCCTCGGGCAGTACTTC
TRBJ2-1 12 - TRBV7-9 - CASSSLLHEQFF TGTGCCAGCAGCTCCCTCCTTCACGAGCAGTTCTTC
TRBJ2-3 13 - TRBV20-1 many CSARGLFTDTQYF TGCAGTGCTAGGGGGCTCTTCACAGATACGCAGTATTTT
TRBJ2-4 16 - TRBV20-1 - CSATSLREALGGIQYF TGCAGTGCAACTAGCCTACGCGAGGCTTTAGGTGGCATTCAGTACTTC
TRBJ2-2 12 - TRBV2 few CAVPGAGGELFF TGTGCCGTACCAGGGGCGGGCGGGGAGCTGTTTTTT
TRBJ2-1 16 TRBD2 TRBV4-2 - CASSRRTGTSSNEQFF TGTGCCAGCAGCCGGCGGACCGGGACTAGCAGCAATGAGCAGTTCTTC
TRBJ1-4 17 - TRBV4-1 - CASSHSRGVATNEKLFF TGCGCCAGCAGCCATTCCCGCGGGGTCGCAACTAATGAAAAACTGTTTTTT